These 21 T cell receptor beta chains were all obtained from the same sample, sequenced in a study of CXCR3-negative and CXCR3-positive naive CD8 T cells. Findings and caveats of the study: CXCR3-positive naive cells had TRB CDR3s that were more hydrophobic than CXCR3-negative naive cells had.

The libraries of TRB cDNA were constructed through 5' RACE using UMI labels. TCRdb reanalyzed the 5' RACE reads, giving one entry per CDR3 protein sequence and no DNA. The listing contains about 150,000 distinct CDR3 sequences. These receptors have no identified antigens. Sequencing was performed on naive CXCR3+ CD8+ T cells from blood. The subset: CD45RO-CCR7+CD27+CD95- naive CD8+ T cells expressing CXCR3 (TNR3+). The receptors were sampled from a human donor in good health. Some clones in this sample may be carry-over from other donors' samples.

The V gene is TRBV29-1, the J gene TRBJ2-7; TCRdb's assignment of TRBD1 cannot be checked, as there is no DNA. Germline lookup yields CDR1 SQVTM and CDR2 ANQGSEA. The CDR3 extends over 12 amino acids. This CDR3 reads CSVEDRGYEQYF.

This chain joins TRBV6-2 or TRBV6-3 and TRBJ2-1. The germline V gene has CDR1 MNHEY and CDR2 SVGEGT. The CDR3 has 13 amino acids. Here the CDR3 reads CASSLKSTNEQFF.

The chain carries TRBV7-9 and TRBJ1-1. The CDR3 contains 12 residues. CDR1 SEHNR and CDR2 FQNEAQ come from the germline V gene (reference sequence). The CDR3 is CASSFPVAEAFF.

The chain carries TRBV7-9 and TRBJ1-5. Germline assignment: CDR1 SEHNR and CDR2 FQNEAQ (reference sequence). The CDR3 contains 15 residues. The chain's CDR3 is CASSLGREANQPQHF.

The CDR3 protein is CASSLEGPSYGYTF. The chain carries TRBV5-1 and TRBJ1-2; the TCRdb call, TRBD1, lacks DNA for checking. Germline V gene sequence: CDR1 SGHRS, CDR2 YFSETQ. This CDR3 has 14 amino acids.

The rearrangement links TRBV28 to TRBJ2-7; without DNA, the TCRdb call of TRBD1 cannot be checked. The germline gives CDR1 MDHEN, CDR2 SYDVKM. CDR3 size: 13 residues. The CDR3 sequence: CASRPDSPYEQYF.

The V and J genes are TRBV6-5 and TRBJ1-6; the D call from TCRdb, TRBD1, cannot be confirmed without DNA. Germline CDR1 MNHEY, CDR2 SVGAGI. This CDR3 spans 15 amino acids. CDR3 amino acids: CASRQRTSYNSPLHF.

The CDR3 sequence: CASSLPTSGRSYEQYF. The rearrangement uses TRBV11-2 and TRBJ2-7; absent DNA, TCRdb's TRBD2 call cannot be checked. This CDR3 has 16 amino acids. CDR1 SGHAT and CDR2 FQNNGV come from the germline V gene.

J is TRBJ1-1 and V is TRBV29-1. CDR3 size: 15 residues. Germline V gene lookup returns CDR1 SQVTM and CDR2 ANQGSEA. The CDR3 sequence: CSVEEDVLMNTEAFF.

V gene TRBV7-9 combines with J gene TRBJ2-7; with no DNA, the TCRdb D assignment of TRBD1 cannot be verified. CDR1 and CDR2 from the germline V gene are SEHNR and FQNEAQ (reference sequence). This CDR3 contains 17 residues. CDR3: CASSHPVTGSPAYEQYF. Full variable domain (missing parts from reference TRBV7-9 and TRBJ2-7): DTGVSQNPRHKITKRGQNVTFRCDPISEHNRLYWYRQTLGQGPEFLTYFQNEAQLEKSRLLSDRFSAERPKGSFSTLEIQRTEQGDSAMYLCASSHPVTGSPAYEQYFGPGTRLTVT.

The V gene is TRBV28, the J gene TRBJ1-6. Germline V gene lookup returns CDR1 MDHEN and CDR2 SYDVKM. The CDR3 is made up of 16 amino acids. The CDR3 region is CASSSLRSSYNSPLHF.

The J gene is TRBJ2-3, the V gene TRBV7-9. Germline lookup yields CDR1 SEHNR and CDR2 FQNEAQ (reference sequence). The CDR3 extends over 12 amino acids. This CDR3 is CASSLLRDTQYF.

The chain combines TRBV30 with TRBJ2-7; TCRdb selects TRBD1, and the lack of DNA leaves this call unchecked. Looked up from germline, CDR1 is GTSNPN and CDR2 is SVGIG (reference sequence). This CDR3 is built from 14 residues. This CDR3 reads CAWSVPHGTSEQYF.

The rearrangement links TRBV12-3 or TRBV12-4 to TRBJ2-7; checking the TCRdb D call of TRBD1 is not possible without DNA. The CDR3 covers 14 residues. CDR3 sequence reads: CASTRSGQFYEQYF.

V and J are TRBV4-2 and TRBJ1-1; TCRdb outputs TRBD1, but without DNA this stays unchecked. There are 17 residues in the CDR3. CDR1 and CDR2 (germline): LGHNA, YNFKEQ. The chain's CDR3 is CASSQGLGQLMNTEAFF.

The rearrangement uses TRBV28 and TRBJ2-3; TCRdb's assignment of TRBD2 cannot be checked, as there is no DNA. The germline V gene has CDR1 MDHEN and CDR2 SYDVKM. The CDR3 contains 15 residues. The CDR3 sequence is CASRVSGSSADTQYF.

This chain joins TRBV2 and TRBJ2-1; lacking DNA, the TRBD2 call made by TCRdb goes unchecked. From germline, CDR1 is SNHLY and CDR2 FYNNEI. CDR3 length: 20 amino acids. The CDR3 sequence is CASNVDRVGTSGIVYNEQFF.

The chain has TRBV29-1 and TRBJ2-2. Germline V gene lookup returns CDR1 SQVTM and CDR2 ANQGSEA. CDR3 length: 12 amino acids. This chain's CDR3 is CSVERVSGELFF.

This sequence joins TRBV7-8 and TRBJ2-7; TCRdb names TRBD1, which stays unverified in the absence of DNA. Germline V CDR1 and CDR2: SGHVS, FQNEAQ. This CDR3 region has 15 residues. The CDR3 region is CASSPDGTGAYEQYF.

V gene TRBV28 combines with J gene TRBJ2-7. CDR1 is MDHEN and CDR2 is SYDVKM in the germline V gene. The CDR3 is made up of 11 amino acids. CDR3 sequence: CASRDGYEQYF.

This chain's CDR3 is CASSSLAGDTDTQYF. J is TRBJ2-3 and V is TRBV5-4. The CDR3 extends over 15 amino acids. From germline, CDR1 is SGHNT and CDR2 YYREEE (reference sequence).